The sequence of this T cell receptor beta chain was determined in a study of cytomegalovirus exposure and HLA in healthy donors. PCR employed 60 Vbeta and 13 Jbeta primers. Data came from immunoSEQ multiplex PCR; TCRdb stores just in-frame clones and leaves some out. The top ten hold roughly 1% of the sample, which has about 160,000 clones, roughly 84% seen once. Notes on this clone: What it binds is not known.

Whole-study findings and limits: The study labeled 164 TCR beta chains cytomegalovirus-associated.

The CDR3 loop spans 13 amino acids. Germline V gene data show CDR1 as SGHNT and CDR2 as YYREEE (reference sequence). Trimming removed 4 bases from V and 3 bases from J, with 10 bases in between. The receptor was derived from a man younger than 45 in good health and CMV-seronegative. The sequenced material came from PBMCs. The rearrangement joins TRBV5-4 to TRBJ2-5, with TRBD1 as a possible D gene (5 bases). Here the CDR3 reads CASSTDTKETQYF. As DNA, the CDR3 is TGTGCCAGCAGCACGGACACAAAAGAGACCCAGTACTTC.